One and the same sample provided the 15 T cell receptor beta chains below, sequenced in a study of blood T cells in healthy people across ages (dated by TCRdb to between 2014 and 2017). The library relied on 5' RACE. These reads were obtained on an Illumina HiSeq 2500. A second about 6 to 11 cycle PCR used a sample-barcoded 5' primer and a J-beta primer mix. The raw public data were reprocessed by TCRdb itself: fastp quality trimming at Q25, MiXCR clonotype calling, in-frame beta chains only. Rows with one shared CDR3 protein collapse into an entry with the most common genes and DNA. The sample includes approximately 490,000 distinct CDR3 sequences, with 20% to 30% observed a single time. Approximately 8.7% of the sample is held by the ten biggest clonotypes. These records were also assigned to another study, of T cells of mothers and their children.

Specimen: blood. The receptor source for this set is a boy between 10 and 17 years old in good health.

The V and J genes are TRBV27 and TRBJ1-2; D not resolved. The germline CDR1 and CDR2 sequences are MNHEY and SMNVEV (reference sequence). The CDR3 extends over 13 amino acids. V lost 5 bases, J lost 5 bases, and 12 bases lay in between. The CDR3 DNA sequence: TGTGCCAGCAGTCGAACGCGGGTTTATGGCTACACCTTC. It is translated as CASSRTRVYGYTF.

In its sample, this clonotype was seen a few times. The gene calls are TRBV29-1 and TRBJ2-5; D is unclear. The J call is doubtful: the DNA matches TRBJ2-1 better. Germline V gene lookup returns CDR1 SQVTM and CDR2 ANQGSEA. This CDR3 spans 14 amino acids. CDR3 sequence: CSAPLFGSANEQFF. The CDR3 DNA follows: TGCAGCGCCCCACTTTTTGGGTCGGCAAATGAGCAGTTCTTC.

The chain recombines TRBV29-1 with TRBJ1-2; 7 bases line up with TRBD1. The CDR3 is 15 residues long. The ends lost 2 bases at V and 6 bases at J; junction bases unmatched: 12. Germline assignment: CDR1 SQVTM and CDR2 ANQGSEA. CDR3 in DNA: TGCAGCGTTGAACCCCGCCGAGACAGGGATAATGGCTACACCTTC. The encoded protein is CSVEPRRDRDNGYTF.

The CDR3 DNA reads as TGTGCCAGCAGCCTGACAGGGGGCGGAAGCGGCTACACCTTC. Protein: CASSLTGGGSGYTF. The chain recombines TRBV12-3 or TRBV12-4 with TRBJ1-2, with TRBD1 matching over 10 bases. V trimming: 6 bases; J trimming: 8 bases; junction bases outside the gene matches: 9. The CDR3 length is 14 residues.

J is TRBJ2-4 and V is TRBV15, with D possibly being TRBD1 or TRBD2 (5 bases each). This CDR3 region has 14 residues. Deletions cut 2 bases from V and 7 bases from J, with 12 bases between. CDR1 is LNHNV, CDR2 YYDKDF, per germline (reference sequence). CDR3 bases: TGTGCCACCAGCAGACAGGGACGCGGTAACATTCAGTACTTC. It yields the protein CATSRQGRGNIQYF. The whole variable domain, remainder taken from reference TRBV15 and TRBJ2-4, is DAMVIQNPRYQVTQFGKPVTLSCSQTLNHNVMYWYQQKSSQAPKLLFHYYDKDFNNEADTPDNFQSRRPNTSFCFLDIRSPGLGDTAMYLCATSRQGRGNIQYFGAGTRLSVL.

This chain connects TRBV6-6 to TRBJ2-7, with 12 bases aligning to TRBD2. The CDR3 consists of 14 residues. The V and J ends lost 4 bases and 5 bases, in that order; junction bases with no gene match: 3. CDR1 and CDR2 (germline): MNHNY, SVGAGI (reference sequence). CDR3 in amino acids: CASSLTSGSHEQYF. CDR3 DNA: TGTGCCAGCAGTTTGACTAGCGGGAGTCACGAGCAGTACTTC.

This clonotype was seen only a few times. The CDR3 sequence is CASSLEVQGYIQYF. The CDR3 coding sequence is TGTGCCAGCAGCTTGGAGGTCCAGGGGTACATTCAGTACTTC. The genes are TRBV5-5 and TRBJ2-4, with D tentatively TRBD1 (6 bases). Between the trimmed V and J ends, which lost 0 bases and 8 bases, there was a span of 12 bases. Germline V gene data show CDR1 as SGHKS and CDR2 as YYEKEE (reference sequence). The CDR3 covers 14 residues.

The table lists this clonotype with a few counts. V usage is TRBV12-3 or TRBV12-4 and J usage is TRBJ1-2; 8 positions match TRBD1. CDR3 size: 12 residues. J was trimmed by 9 bases and V by 7 bases; bases with no gene match: 7. CDR3 sequence: CASTATGESYTF. The DNA for the CDR3 is TGTGCCAGCACTGCGACAGGGGAGAGCTACACCTTC.

The genes are TRBV6-5 and TRBJ1-5; D possibly corresponds to TRBD1 (6 bases). The CDR3 contains 12 residues. In germline, CDR1 is MNHEY, CDR2 SVGAGI. Trimming cost V 9 bases and J 4 bases, with 10 bases left between them. In DNA, the CDR3 is TGTGCCAGTCAGGGGCCAAATCAGCCCCAGCATTTT. Translation gives CASQGPNQPQHF.

There are a few counts of this clonotype. The genes are TRBV28 and TRBJ2-5; D may be TRBD1 or TRBD2 (6 bases each). Per germline, CDR1 MDHEN and CDR2 SYDVKM. The CDR3 covers 14 residues. Trimming took 5 bases from V and 5 from J, leaving 15 bases between them. CDR3 nucleotide sequence: TGTGCCAGCAGTCCCCGGAGGGGGGTGGAGACCCAGTACTTC. Its translation: CASSPRRGVETQYF.

The V call is TRBV28, the J call TRBJ2-2; D uncertain. Germline V gives CDR1 MDHEN, CDR2 SYDVKM. The CDR3 totals 12 residues. The V and J ends lost 5 bases and 6 bases respectively, with 7 bases between them. The CDR3 nucleotides read TGTGCCAGCAGTCCCTGGGCCGGGGAGCTGTTTTTT. Translated: CASSPWAGELFF.

The V gene is TRBV20-1, the J gene TRBJ2-3; 11 bases are shared with TRBD2. There are 14 residues in the CDR3. Per germline, CDR1 DFQATT and CDR2 SNEGSKA (reference sequence). V lost 4 bases to trimming and J lost 1 base; unmatched junction nucleotides: 1. The CDR3 nucleotides are TGCAGTGCTAAGGGACTAGCGGGCACAGATACGCAGTATTTT. This translates into CSAKGLAGTDTQYF.

About this clonotype itself: The conserved phenylalanine or tryptophan is not found at the CDR3 terminus, so this likely reflects a read error. This sequence joins TRBV6-2 or TRBV6-3 and TRBJ2-4, with TRBD2 as a possible D gene (6 bases). The CDR3 is 15 residues long. V lost 2 bases and J 0 bases, leaving 8 bases between the germline ends. The germline gives CDR1 MNHEY, CDR2 SVGEGT. The CDR3 nucleotides are TGTGCCAGCAGTTACGGGGGGACAGCCAAAAACATTCAGTACCTC. Its protein is CASSYGGTAKNIQYL.

This clonotype was picked up a small number of times. The chain has TRBV6-2 or TRBV6-3 and TRBJ2-1; 7 nucleotides align to TRBD2. V trimming: 2 bases; J trimming: 2 bases; junction bases outside the gene matches: 3. This CDR3 comprises 15 residues. Germline CDR1 and CDR2: MNHEY and SVGEGT. Here the CDR3 reads CASSYLAEPYNEQFF. The CDR3 DNA is TGTGCCAGCAGTTACCTAGCGGAACCCTACAATGAGCAGTTCTTC.

This clonotype has just a few counts. This chain uses TRBV7-9 with TRBJ2-5, with a weak D call TRBD2 (6 bases). Germline-derived CDR1 and CDR2 are SEHNR and FQNEAQ (reference sequence). There are 15 residues in the CDR3. With 10 bases removed from V and 5 bases from J, the gap between germline ends came to 23 bases. CDR3 DNA sequence: TGTGCCATTGGAGGTGGAGGGGCCTTTGGGGAGACCCAGTACTTC. As protein: CAIGGGGAFGETQYF.